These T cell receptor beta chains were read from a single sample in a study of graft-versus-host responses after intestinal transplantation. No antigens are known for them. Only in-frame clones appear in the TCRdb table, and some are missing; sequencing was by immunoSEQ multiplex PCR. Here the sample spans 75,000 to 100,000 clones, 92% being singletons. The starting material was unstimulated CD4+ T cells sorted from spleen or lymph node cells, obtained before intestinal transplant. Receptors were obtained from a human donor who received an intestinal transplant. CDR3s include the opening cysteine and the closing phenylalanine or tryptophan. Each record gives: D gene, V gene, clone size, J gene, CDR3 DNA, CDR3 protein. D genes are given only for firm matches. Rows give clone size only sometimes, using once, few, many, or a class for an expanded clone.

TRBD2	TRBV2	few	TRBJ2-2	TGTGCCAGCAGCCTAGCGGGAGCCGGGGAGCTGTTTTTT	CASSLAGAGELFF
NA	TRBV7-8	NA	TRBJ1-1	TGTGCCAGCAGCTTTGTGAGGAACACTGAAGCTTTCTTT	CASSFVRNTEAFF
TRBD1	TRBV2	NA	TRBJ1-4	TGTGCCAGCATTTGGGGGACAGGGGGCGTCAAGGAAAAACTGTTTTTT	CASIWGTGGVKEKLFF
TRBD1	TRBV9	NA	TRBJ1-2	TGTGCCAGCAGCACCAGTAGGTGGACAGGGTTAGGCTACACCTTC	CASSTSRWTGLGYTF
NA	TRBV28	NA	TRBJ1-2	TGTGCCAGCAGTTTGTCACATATCTATGGCTACACCTTC	CASSLSHIYGYTF
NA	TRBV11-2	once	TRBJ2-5	TGTGCCAGCAGCCTTCGAGGGCTGGAGACCCAGTACTTC	CASSLRGLETQYF
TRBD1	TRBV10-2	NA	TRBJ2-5	TGCGCCAGCAAAGACGGGACAGGGAAATTTGAGACCCAGTACTTC	CASKDGTGKFETQYF
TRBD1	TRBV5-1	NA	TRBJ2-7	TGCGCCAGCAGCCTAAAGGGACAGCTGAGCTACGAGCAGTACTTC	CASSLKGQLSYEQYF
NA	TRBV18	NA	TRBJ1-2	TGTGCCAGCTCACCAGGGGACAACTATGGCTACGCCTTC	CASSPGDNYGYAF
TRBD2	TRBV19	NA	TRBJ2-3	TGTGCCAGTAGGCAAGCGGGAGGTTCCAGAGATACGCAGTATTTT	CASRQAGGSRDTQYF
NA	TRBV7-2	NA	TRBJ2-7	TGTGCCAGCAGCTTTTTCGCGGGGCCTAACTCCTACGAGCAGTACTTC	CASSFFAGPNSYEQYF
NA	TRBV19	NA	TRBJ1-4	TGTGCCAGTAGTAGACAGGCAAACAATGAAAAACTGTTTTTT	CASSRQANNEKLFF
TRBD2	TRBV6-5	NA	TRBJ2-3	TGTGCCAGCAGTTACTCCTTAGCGGGGTGGGCAGATACGCAGTATTTT	CASSYSLAGWADTQYF
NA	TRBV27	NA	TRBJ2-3	TGTGCCAGCAGCCGTTACCTAGGGGGAACAGATACGCAGTATTTT	CASSRYLGGTDTQYF
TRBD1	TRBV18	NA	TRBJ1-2	TGTGCCAGCTCCCTTCCGGCCGGGACAGGGGCCAAAATTATCTATGGCTACACCTTC	CASSLPAGTGAKIIYGYTF
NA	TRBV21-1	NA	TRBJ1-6	TGTGCCAGCAGCAAGGACAGGGGACCGGATAATTCACCCCTCCACTTT	CASSKDRGPDNSPLHF
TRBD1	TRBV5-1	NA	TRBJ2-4	TGCGCCAGCAGCCAATGGGGACAGCTACTAGCCAAAAACATTCAGTACTTC	CASSQWGQLLAKNIQYF
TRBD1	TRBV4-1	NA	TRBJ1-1	TGCGCCAGCAGCCAGGACTGGGGCAGGGGGCGGAATGAAGCTTTCTTT	CASSQDWGRGRNEAFF
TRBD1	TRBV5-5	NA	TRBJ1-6	TGTGCCAGCAGCGTACAGGGGGCCGATAATTCACCCCTCCACTTT	CASSVQGADNSPLHF
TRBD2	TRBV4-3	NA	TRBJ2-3	TGCGCCAGCAGCCACCAGCGGGGGGGCACAGATACGCAGTATTTT	CASSHQRGGTDTQYF
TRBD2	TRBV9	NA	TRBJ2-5	TGTGCCAGCAGCGCACGACTAGCGGGAGAGCCCCAGTACTTC	CASSARLAGEPQYF
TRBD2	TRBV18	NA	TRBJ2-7	TGTGCCAGCTCAGCCAGGACTAGCGGGAGGACCTACGAGCAGTACTTC	CASSARTSGRTYEQYF
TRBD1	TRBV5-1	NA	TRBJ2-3	TGCGCCAGCAGCTTGGTTGGACAGGGGGCGGGGGATACGCAGTATTTT	CASSLVGQGAGDTQYF
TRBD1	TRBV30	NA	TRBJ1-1	TGCGCCTGGAGTCCCGGGACAGGGGGGGTTGGTGAAGCTTTCTTT	CAWSPGTGGVGEAFF
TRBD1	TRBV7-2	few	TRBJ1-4	TGTGCCAGCAGCTTAGCGCGGCAAACAGGGGATGAAAAACTGTTTTTT	CASSLARQTGDEKLFF
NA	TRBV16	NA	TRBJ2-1	TGTGCCAGCAGCCTATCACCCCGGGATCCCAATGAGCAGTTCTTC	CASSLSPRDPNEQFF
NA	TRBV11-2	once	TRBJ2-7	TGTGCCAGCAGCTTTGGGGCACGGCAGGGGCTTCCCCACGAGCAGTACTTC	CASSFGARQGLPHEQYF
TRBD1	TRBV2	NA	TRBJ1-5	TGTGCCAGCAGCCCCGGGACAGCTGCGAATCAGCCCCAGCATTTT	CASSPGTAANQPQHF
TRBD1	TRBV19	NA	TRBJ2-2	TGTGCCAGTAGCGCCGGGACAGCGAACACCGGGGAGCTGTTTTTT	CASSAGTANTGELFF
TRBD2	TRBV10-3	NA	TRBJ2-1	TGTGCCATCAGCCTCAAGTTAGCGGGGGGGCTGGGTGAGCAGTTCTTC	CAISLKLAGGLGEQFF
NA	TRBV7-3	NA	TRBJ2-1	TGTGCCAGCAGCCATGGGGGGGGGCCTTTTGAAGGGGAGCAGTTCTTC	CASSHGGGPFEGEQFF
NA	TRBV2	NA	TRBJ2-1	TGTGCCAGCAGTGAGCTGGCAAGCTCCTACAATGAGCAGTTCTTC	CASSELASSYNEQFF
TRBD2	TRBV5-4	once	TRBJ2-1	TGTGCCAGCAGCTTCCTCCTAGCGGGGGGGCCTGATGAGCAGTTCTTC	CASSFLLAGGPDEQFF
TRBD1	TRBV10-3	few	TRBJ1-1	TGTGCCATCAGTGAGCCGAACAGGGGAGGAGACACTGAAGCTTTCTTT	CAISEPNRGGDTEAFF
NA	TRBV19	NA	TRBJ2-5	TGTGCCAGTAGTAGTCCTAGTAGTCGCGTGGAGACCCAGTACTTC	CASSSPSSRVETQYF
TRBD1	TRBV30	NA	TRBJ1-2	TGTGCCTGGAGTGCGGGACAGTATGGCTACACCTTC	CAWSAGQYGYTF
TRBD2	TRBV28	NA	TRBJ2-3	TGTGCCAGCAGCCCGGGGGGACTAGCGGGAGGTTATCCAGATACGCAGTATTTT	CASSPGGLAGGYPDTQYF
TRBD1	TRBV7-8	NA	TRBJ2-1	TGTGCCAGCTCAGACGAGGGGGCCTCCTACAATGAGCAGTTCTTC	CASSDEGASYNEQFF
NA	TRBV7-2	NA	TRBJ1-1	TGTGCCAGCATCTCAGAAAAGAACACTGAAGCTTTCTTT	CASISEKNTEAFF
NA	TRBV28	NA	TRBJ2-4	TGTGCCAGCAGTTTAATGGGAGGCATGGAAAACATTCAGTACTTC	CASSLMGGMENIQYF
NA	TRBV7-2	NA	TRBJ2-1	TGTGCCAGCAGCTTAGTGAGTTGGAATGAGCAGTTCTTC	CASSLVSWNEQFF
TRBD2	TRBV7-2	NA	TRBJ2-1	TGTGCCAGCAGCTTGGGTCAAGCGGGGGGAAGATCCTACAATGAGCAGTTCTTC	CASSLGQAGGRSYNEQFF
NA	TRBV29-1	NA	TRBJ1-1	TGCAGCGTACGAGAAGACGGGACAACAACTGAAGCTTTCTTT	CSVREDGTTTEAFF
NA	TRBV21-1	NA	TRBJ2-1	TGTGCCAGCAGAACGACTAGCGCAAGTAACAATGAGCAGTTCTTC	CASRTTSASNNEQFF
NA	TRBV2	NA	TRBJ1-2	TGTGCCAACATAAGGGGCTTGGCTAACTATGGCTACACCTTC	CANIRGLANYGYTF
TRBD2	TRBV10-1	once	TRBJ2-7	TGCGCCAGCAGTGGACGGCGGGGGGGTACCTACGAGCAGTACTTC	CASSGRRGGTYEQYF
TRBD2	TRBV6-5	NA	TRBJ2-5	TGTGCCAGCAGTTACTCGGGGGGGGAGACCCAGTACTTC	CASSYSGGETQYF
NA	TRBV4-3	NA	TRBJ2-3	TGCGCCAGCAGCCAAGATCTCGGAACTTGGAGAACAGATACGCAGTATTTT	CASSQDLGTWRTDTQYF
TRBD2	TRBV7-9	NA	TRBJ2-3	TGTGCCAGCAGCCGCCAGCGGGGGGGCCCAGATACGCAGTATTTT	CASSRQRGGPDTQYF
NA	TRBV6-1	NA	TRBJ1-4	TGTGCCAGCAGTGAATCGGGGGGAAGAGTAGGGAATGAAAAACTGTTTTTT	CASSESGGRVGNEKLFF
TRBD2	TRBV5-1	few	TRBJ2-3	TGCGCCAGCAGCGCACTAGCGGGAGTAGGTGATACGCAGTATTTT	CASSALAGVGDTQYF
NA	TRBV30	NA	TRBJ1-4	TGTGCCTGGAGCGACAAGACAGCCCCGAGCGAAAAACTGTTTTTT	CAWSDKTAPSEKLFF
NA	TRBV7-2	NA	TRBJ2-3	TGTGCCAGCAGCCCGTTCACAGATACGCAGTATTTT	CASSPFTDTQYF
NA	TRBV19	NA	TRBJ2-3	TGTGCCAGTACGTTTTCGGGTAACACAGATACGCAGTATTTT	CASTFSGNTDTQYF
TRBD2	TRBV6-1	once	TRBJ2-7	TGTGCCAGCAGTGAAGCGCGGACTAGGGACGAGCAGTACTTC	CASSEARTRDEQYF
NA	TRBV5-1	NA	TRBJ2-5	TGCGCCAGCAGCTTGGGTCCGTCCCCGGAGACCCAGTACTTC	CASSLGPSPETQYF
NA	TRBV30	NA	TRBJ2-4	TGTGCCTGGAGTCAGTTTGCAGGAAAAAACATTCAGTACTTC	CAWSQFAGKNIQYF
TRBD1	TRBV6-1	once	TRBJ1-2	TGTGCCAGCAGTGAAATTCCGGGACAGGGCTATGGCTACACCTTC	CASSEIPGQGYGYTF
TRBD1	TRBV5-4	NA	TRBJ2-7	TGTGCCAGCAGCTTGGGGGGGCCCAGGGGGCGAGGGTACGAGCAGTACTTC	CASSLGGPRGRGYEQYF